These T cell receptor beta chains were read from a single sample in a study of glioma-infiltrating T cells. TCRdb ran MiXCR on the multiplex PCR reads and lists one entry per CDR3 protein. The sample includes around 130,000 distinct CDR3 sequences, around a quarter seen only once; the top ten take 27%. Sequences were obtained from glioma tissue, nonneoplastic brain tissue, or PBMCs (not recorded which). Receptors originate from a human donor with low-grade glioma or glioblastoma, undergoing nonglioma brain surgery, or in good health (not recorded which). The CDR3 runs from the conserved cysteine through the conserved F or W.

>TRBV11-1|TRBJ2-1
CASKGGGGSSYNEQFF
>TRBV6-4|TRBJ1-1
CASSDSRTTEAFF
>TRBV20-1|TRBJ2-2
CSALIGAGELFF
>TRBV20-1|TRBJ2-3
CSAGLTSGGAGSTDTQYF
>TRBV30|TRBJ1-2
CAWSLTVAGYTF
>TRBV28|TRBJ1-1
CASRQGVDEAFF
>TRBV3-1|TRBJ1-1
CASQVGHANTEAFF
>TRBV4-2|TRBJ1-5
CASSAKLGPGNQPQHF
>TRBV15|TRBJ2-2
CATSRDRRKGNTGELFF
>TRBV6-2/TRBV6-3|TRBJ1-2
CASSYGGQASYGYTF
>TRBV27|TRBJ2-3
CASSLTRGDTQYF
>TRBV12-3/TRBV12-4|TRBJ2-1
CASSWMAGRNEQFF
>TRBV6-1|TRBJ1-1
CASSFDRGLTEAFF
>TRBV14|TRBJ1-1
CASSQELKGWSTEAFF
>TRBV2|TRBJ2-6
CASSDTGRSSGANVLTF
>TRBV5-1|TRBJ2-3
CASSFHLTSPRDTQYF
>TRBV20-1|TRBJ2-3
CSARNLDRGRADTQYF
>TRBV20-1|TRBJ2-2
CSAAGGNTGELFF
>TRBV6-1|TRBJ2-3
CASSEASGGGLTDTQYF
>TRBV3-1|TRBJ2-1
CASSRGERGYNEQFF
>TRBV20-1|TRBJ2-1
CSAKLAGGPDEQFF
>TRBV7-9|TRBJ2-1
CASSSLAADNEQFF
>TRBV7-9|TRBJ2-1
CASSPASYNEQFF
>TRBV20-1|TRBJ1-5
CSARDPGGSNKPKHF
>TRBV18|TRBJ2-3
CASSPQDRGLRDTQYF
>TRBV18|TRBJ1-1
CASSPRRDTEAFF
>TRBV7-2|TRBJ2-5
CASSPIRLAGGQETQYF
>TRBV27|TRBJ2-5
CASSSLGAQYF
>TRBV7-9|TRBJ1-1
CASGDYTEAFF
>TRBV7-2|TRBJ2-1
CASSFLGNEQFF
>TRBV20-1|TRBJ1-6
CSARRDSLYNSPLHF
>TRBV7-9|TRBJ2-5
CASSSPTLGETQYF
>TRBV28|TRBJ1-4
CASRKGQVREKLFF
>TRBV6-5|TRBJ2-5
CASSQQMGQTRVGETQYF
>TRBV19|TRBJ1-5
CASSIGQGIRSQHF
>TRBV7-2|TRBJ2-1
CASSQMTIGGNNEQFF
>TRBV7-2|TRBJ2-5
CASSLAVGISQETQYF
>TRBV20-1|TRBJ2-1
CSARDVRDAAYNEQFF
>TRBV28|TRBJ2-1
CASSSLTSGAYNEQFF
>TRBV28|TRBJ2-2
CASSSRTSGGYAFSGELVF
>TRBV27|TRBJ2-5
CASSTPSGSETQYF
>TRBV7-7|TRBJ1-1
CASSLSLEDEAFF
>TRBV7-9|TRBJ2-1
CASSPIRTSTNEQFF
>TRBV6-6|TRBJ2-3
CASSYRTHTDTQYF
>TRBV28|TRBJ1-1
CASSRLTEAFF
>TRBV20-1|TRBJ2-3
CSARGTSGIDTQYF
>TRBV6-6|TRBJ1-2
CASSYQPGGGYTF
>TRBV27|TRBJ2-5
CASTSSSGGETQYF
>TRBV5-1|TRBJ1-1
CASSLSGLLNTEAFF
>TRBV11-2|TRBJ2-1
CASSLRRGTTGGTYNEQFF
>TRBV7-2|TRBJ1-3
CASSVAREAYSGNTIYF
>TRBV20-1|TRBJ2-5
CSARDSPSGLYQEAQYF
>TRBV28|TRBJ2-1
CASSSLEFGGPAYNEQFF
>TRBV2|TRBJ2-3
CARITSDTQYF
>TRBV12-3/TRBV12-4|TRBJ1-2
CASSLVGGPNYGYTF
>TRBV4-2|TRBJ2-1
CASSRRLADSYNEQFF
>TRBV7-2|TRBJ1-4
CASSPGATNEKLFF
>TRBV5-4|TRBJ2-1
CASTLRQGTDEQFF
>TRBV27|TRBJ1-5
CASSLSGGANQPQHF
>TRBV6-1|TRBJ2-3
CAISEVGGATDTQYF